This TCR beta chain was profiled in a study of blood T cell repertoires in COVID-19. Turning to the study itself: Italy, Spain and the United States were the sources of the convalescent and acute COVID-19 samples. From T cells, B-cell-depleted T cells, or PBMCs came the material, which was cDNA or gDNA.

Per the authors' pipeline: Estimates of nucleated cell counts were drawn from the amplification of reference gene primers. The table came from immunoSEQ multiplex PCR; TCRdb's copy has only in-frame clones and leaves some out. The V and J calls and clone size were taken over from that table, and D and trimming were inferred from the DNA. This table has 30,000 to 35,000 clones, more than 90% appearing once. V trimming: 2 bases; J trimming: 6 bases; junction bases outside the gene matches: 8. Germline-derived CDR1 and CDR2 are MNHNY and SVGAGI (reference sequence). CDR3 length: 15 amino acids. Sequencing used peripheral blood. This chain links TRBV6-6 with TRBJ2-7; 9 bases are shared with TRBD1. This clonotype originated in a human donor in a cohort sampled during active COVID-19. CDR3 in amino acids: CASSYGTGTGIEQYF. CDR3 DNA: TGTGCCAGCAGTTACGGGACCGGGACAGGGATCGAGCAGTACTTC.